Listed below are T cell receptor beta chains from one sample, sequenced in a study of blood T cell repertoires in COVID-19. Produced via immunoSEQ multiplex PCR; TCRdb's table is partial and in-frame only. Of approximately 46,000 clones detected, approximately 81% appear once; the ten largest clones hold approximately 4.1%. The specimen sequenced was peripheral blood. These receptors were collected from a woman in her 70s with acute or convalescent COVID-19. CDR3s include the opening cysteine and the closing phenylalanine or tryptophan. A D gene is named only where the DNA matches it firmly. For some rows the clone size is stated as once, few or many, or as a class when expanded; others skip it.

j_call clone_size d_call v_call cdr3_aa cdr3_nt
TRBJ2-2 . . TRBV7-8 CASTEAGNTGELFF TGTGCCAGCACGGAGGCGGGGAACACCGGGGAGCTGTTTTTT
TRBJ2-5 . TRBD1 TRBV19 CASSTWDSQETQYF TGTGCCAGTAGCACGTGGGACAGCCAAGAGACCCAGTACTTC
TRBJ2-3 . TRBD2 TRBV5-1 CASSLVGGGDTQYF TGCGCCAGCAGCTTGGTTGGCGGGGGGGATACGCAGTATTTT
TRBJ2-5 . . TRBV29-1 CSVEVGGIQETQYF TGCAGCGTTGAAGTCGGTGGTATTCAAGAGACCCAGTACTTC
TRBJ1-5 . . TRBV6-4 CASSERSRVRNQPQHF TGTGCCAGCAGTGAGCGGAGCAGGGTTCGCAATCAGCCCCAGCATTTT
TRBJ2-1 . . TRBV7-6 CASSLRVGSGLGEWNEQFF TGTGCCAGCAGCTTACGGGTAGGCTCCGGTTTAGGGGAATGGAATGAGCAGTTCTTC
TRBJ2-3 . . TRBV15 CATSRARTPPQHTQYF TGTGCCACCAGCAGAGCCCGGACTCCACCCCAACATACGCAGTATTTT
TRBJ1-1 . . TRBV12-3/TRBV12-4 CASSAGTPEAFF TGTGCCAGCAGTGCCGGGACACCTGAAGCTTTCTTT
TRBJ2-7 . TRBD1 TRBV30 CAWRTGSIIGEQYF TGTGCCTGGAGGACAGGGTCGATAATTGGGGAGCAGTACTTC
TRBJ2-3 . . TRBV5-8 CASSLGQGFGTDTQYF TGTGCCAGCAGCTTGGGGCAGGGCTTCGGCACAGATACGCAGTATTTT
TRBJ1-4 . TRBD1 TRBV12-5 CASGPGQGIGVDEKLFF TGTGCTAGTGGACCGGGACAGGGAATAGGGGTGGATGAAAAACTGTTTTTT
TRBJ1-1 . . TRBV20-1 CSASSAVNTEAFF TGCAGTGCTAGTTCTGCAGTGAACACTGAAGCTTTCTTT
TRBJ1-3 . . TRBV28 CASSPLPGSGNTIYF TGTGCCAGCAGTCCCCTCCCGGGAAGTGGAAACACCATATATTTT
TRBJ2-5 . . TRBV27 CASSLSGWETQYF TGTGCCAGCAGTTTAAGCGGGTGGGAGACCCAGTACTTC
TRBJ2-7 once . TRBV6-5 CASISTGPSYEQYF TGTGCCAGCATTTCCACAGGGCCTTCCTACGAGCAGTACTTC
TRBJ2-5 . TRBD2 TRBV18 CASSPPGLAGGETQYF TGTGCCAGCTCACCACCGGGACTAGCGGGAGGAGAGACCCAGTACTTC
TRBJ2-7 . TRBD2 TRBV24-1 CATSALAGNEQYF TGTGCCACCAGTGCTCTAGCGGGAAACGAGCAGTACTTC
TRBJ1-1 once . TRBV28 CASSPNRNTEAFF TGTGCCAGCAGTCCTAACAGGAACACTGAAGCTTTCTTT
TRBJ2-3 . TRBD1 TRBV9 CASSVGDPDRDTDTQYF TGTGCCAGCAGCGTAGGGGACCCGGACAGGGACACAGATACGCAGTATTTT
TRBJ2-5 . . TRBV11-2 CASSLSSSWGFMETQYF TGTGCCAGCAGCTTGTCGAGTTCGTGGGGCTTCATGGAGACCCAGTACTTC
TRBJ1-1 . TRBD1 TRBV7-2 CASSAGTVNRNTEAFF TGTGCCAGCAGCGCCGGGACAGTGAACCGGAACACTGAAGCTTTCTTT
TRBJ1-2 once TRBD1 TRBV28 CATLPPGGQGIYGYTF TGTGCCACTCTCCCCCCTGGGGGACAGGGCATCTATGGCTACACCTTC
TRBJ2-5 . . TRBV18 CASSPPPGRETQYF TGTGCCAGCTCACCACCTCCAGGCAGAGAGACCCAGTACTTC
TRBJ2-1 . TRBD2 TRBV9 CASSASAGGSGYNEQFF TGTGCCAGCAGCGCCTCCGCGGGGGGATCGGGGTACAATGAGCAGTTCTTC
TRBJ2-1 . TRBD2 TRBV5-1 CATSPGLSSGRARNEQFF TGCGCCACTTCTCCGGGACTGAGCAGCGGGAGGGCCAGGAATGAGCAGTTCTTC
TRBJ1-2 . TRBD1 TRBV14 CASSPRDSYGYTF TGTGCCAGCAGCCCCCGGGACAGCTATGGCTACACCTTC
TRBJ2-3 . TRBD2 TRBV5-1 CASSLLSGLIDTQYF TGCGCCAGCAGCTTGTTGTCGGGACTAATAGATACGCAGTATTTT
TRBJ2-5 . . TRBV6-5 CASSFGQGRSGGAQYF TGTGCCAGCAGTTTTGGACAGGGACGGAGTGGGGGGGCCCAGTACTTC
TRBJ2-5 medium-sized TRBD1 TRBV5-6 CASSYRTGGGLRETQYF TGTGCCAGCAGCTACCGGACAGGGGGAGGTTTAAGGGAGACCCAGTACTTC
TRBJ2-7 . TRBD2 TRBV11-3 CASSSPGLAGGPYEQYF TGTGCCAGCAGCTCCCCCGGACTAGCGGGAGGGCCCTACGAGCAGTACTTC
TRBJ1-5 . TRBD1 TRBV29-1 CSVGWGTGLTNQPQHF TGCAGCGTTGGTTGGGGGACAGGGTTAACCAATCAGCCCCAGCATTTT
TRBJ1-5 . TRBD1 TRBV24-1 CATSDARGQGIRQPQHF TGTGCCACCAGTGATGCTAGGGGACAGGGCATACGGCAGCCCCAGCATTTT
TRBJ2-3 . . TRBV7-8 CASSLPSGPSTDTQYF TGTGCCAGCAGCTTGCCAAGCGGTCCTAGCACAGATACGCAGTATTTT
TRBJ2-2 . . TRBV10-1 CASSESLSTGELFF TGCGCCAGCAGTGAGTCGCTGAGCACCGGGGAGCTGTTTTTT
TRBJ2-7 . . TRBV19 CASRESVGYEQYF TGTGCCAGTAGGGAGAGCGTTGGCTACGAGCAGTACTTC
TRBJ2-3 . TRBD2 TRBV6-2/TRBV6-3 CASSYMRGSGRAGTDTQYF TGTGCCAGCAGTTACATGAGGGGAAGCGGGAGGGCCGGCACAGATACGCAGTATTTT
TRBJ2-3 . TRBD2 TRBV10-1 CASMLAGGTSTDTQYF TGCGCCAGCATGTTAGCGGGAGGCACTAGCACAGATACGCAGTATTTT
TRBJ2-1 . TRBD1 TRBV3-1/TRBV3-2 CASSRMRQGDFNEQFF TGTGCCAGCAGCCGGATGAGACAGGGGGATTTCAATGAGCAGTTCTTC
TRBJ2-3 . TRBD2 TRBV5-1 CASKLAGYTDTQYF TGCGCCAGCAAGCTAGCGGGATACACAGATACGCAGTATTTT
TRBJ2-1 . TRBD2 TRBV10-3 CAIKDSGNYNEQFF TGTGCCATCAAGGATAGCGGGAATTACAATGAGCAGTTCTTC
TRBJ2-5 . . TRBV9 CASSVVGGGETQYF TGTGCCAGCAGCGTAGTGGGGGGAGGCGAGACCCAGTACTTC
TRBJ2-7 . TRBD2 TRBV2 CASNPGSGRAYEQYF TGTGCCAGCAACCCGGGTAGCGGGAGGGCCTACGAGCAGTACTTC
TRBJ2-1 . TRBD1 TRBV7-3 CASSLGTGGSYNEQFF TGTGCCAGCAGCTTAGGGACAGGGGGTTCCTACAATGAGCAGTTCTTC
TRBJ2-7 . TRBD2 TRBV29-1 CSVVPAGGTSYEQYF TGCAGCGTTGTTCCAGCGGGAGGGACGTCCTACGAGCAGTACTTC
TRBJ1-1 . . TRBV7-3 CASSLGGPREAFF TGTGCCAGCAGCTTGGGGGGACCGCGGGAAGCTTTCTTT
TRBJ1-5 . . TRBV7-2 CASSVGPPGHATYQPQHF TGTGCCAGCAGCGTAGGACCTCCGGGACACGCGACTTATCAGCCCCAGCATTTT
TRBJ1-3 . . TRBV27 CASSPWTALTGPGNTIYF TGTGCCAGCAGTCCTTGGACAGCACTCACCGGTCCTGGAAACACCATATATTTT
TRBJ2-3 . . TRBV11-3 CASTTSTRSADTQYF TGTGCCAGCACCACGTCTACCCGGTCTGCAGATACGCAGTATTTT
TRBJ1-5 . . TRBV30 CAWSVITGLNQPQHF TGTGCCTGGAGTGTAATAACAGGGCTCAATCAGCCCCAGCATTTT
TRBJ1-6 medium-sized . TRBV18 CASSPQSISSYNSPLHF TGTGCCAGCTCACCACAGTCCATCAGCTCCTATAATTCACCCCTCCACTTT
TRBJ2-1 . . TRBV6-6 CASSHGTFNEQFF TGTGCCAGCAGTCACGGGACTTTCAATGAGCAGTTCTTC
TRBJ2-3 . . TRBV24-1 CATSGGAGTQYF TGTGCCACCAGTGGTGGGGCGGGAACGCAGTATTTT
TRBJ2-1 . TRBD2 TRBV19 CASSDLTGTSGDLIWYQFF TGTGCCAGTAGTGATCTGACCGGGACTAGCGGGGACCTTATTTGGTATCAGTTCTTC
TRBJ2-4 . . TRBV7-3 CASSRDAGTKNIQYF TGTGCCAGCAGCCGAGACGCAGGGACCAAAAACATTCAGTACTTC
TRBJ1-1 once . TRBV12-2 CASRTRQGEDFF TGTGCAAGTCGCACCCGACAGGGAGAGGATTTCTTT
TRBJ1-2 . TRBD1 TRBV28 CASSLGQGWSYTF TGTGCCAGCAGTTTGGGACAGGGTTGGAGCTACACCTTC
TRBJ2-2 . TRBD2 TRBV7-3 CASSLSPLDVTGLAGAGGELFF TGTGCCAGCAGCTTAAGTCCCCTGGACGTTACGGGTCTAGCGGGAGCCGGCGGGGAGCTGTTTTTT
TRBJ1-1 . . TRBV21-1 CRQGCMNTEAFF TGCAGACAGGGCTGCATGAACACTGAAGCTTTCTTT
TRBJ1-6 . . TRBV21-1 CASSKSTGGFDSPLHF TGTGCCAGCAGCAAATCGACAGGCGGGTTTGATTCACCCCTCCACTTT